These 26 T cell receptor beta chains were sequenced from one sample in a study of cytomegalovirus exposure and HLA in healthy donors. It was with 60 Vbeta and 13 Jbeta primers that the PCR ran. Here immunoSEQ multiplex PCR was the method, and the copy in TCRdb shows in-frame clones only, minus some. This table holds some 250,000 clones, around 80% found once. Sequencing was done on a sample of PBMCs. Receptor source: a woman in her forties in good health and CMV-seropositive.

V is TRBV6-1 and J is TRBJ2-7; 11 bases fit TRBD1. Germline CDR1 is MNHNS and CDR2 is SASEGT. V lost 2 bases, J lost 6 bases, and 3 bases stayed unmatched. The CDR3 totals 14 residues. CDR3 nucleotides: TGTGCCAGCAGTGAATCTGGGACAGGGGGCGAGCAGTACTTC. Translation gives CASSESGTGGEQYF.

The chain employs TRBV10-3 and TRBJ2-5; 11 positions agree with TRBD2. The CDR3 sequence is 16 residues long. Germline V gene data show CDR1 as ENHRY and CDR2 as SYGVKD. Trimming removed 8 bases from V and 5 bases from J; junction bases left unmatched: 13. CDR3 amino acids: CAIGGASGRTGETQYF. CDR3 coding DNA: TGTGCCATCGGAGGCGCTAGCGGGAGGACTGGGGAGACCCAGTACTTC.

The genes are TRBV6-5 and TRBJ2-7; D not certain. The V gene's germline CDR1 is MNHEY and CDR2 SVGAGI. V was clipped by 4 bases and J by 0 bases, with 7 bases between them. This CDR3 region has 13 residues. CDR3: CASSSASSYEQYF. The DNA of the CDR3 is TGTGCCAGCAGTTCGGCTAGCTCCTACGAGCAGTACTTC.

This sequence joins TRBV30 and TRBJ1-4; no definite D call. Trimming pared 0 bases from V and 0 bases from J, leaving 8 bases between. Looked up from germline, CDR1 is GTSNPN and CDR2 is SVGIG (reference sequence). The CDR3 contains 15 residues. In DNA, the CDR3 is TGTGCCTGGAGTGTGCAGATTCCAACTAATGAAAAACTGTTTTTT. Its translation is CAWSVQIPTNEKLFF. The full variable domain, its missing parts supplied by reference TRBV30 and TRBJ1-4, is SQTIHQWPATLVQPVGSPLSLECTVEGTSNPNLYWYRQAAGRGLQLLFYSVGIGQISSEVPQNLSASRPQDRQFILSSKKLLLSDSGFYLCAWSVQIPTNEKLFFGSGTQLSVL.

This chain connects TRBV5-1 to TRBJ2-2; D may be TRBD2 (5 bases). Trimming cost V 8 bases and J 9 bases, with 17 bases left between them. CDR1 SGHRS and CDR2 YFSETQ come from the germline V gene. There are 13 residues in the CDR3. CDR3 in DNA: TGCGCCAGTCGCGGGTCGACCTTACGGGAGCTGTTTTTT. It codes for CASRGSTLRELFF. Looking up the rest from reference TRBV5-1 and TRBJ2-2 gives the full variable domain: KAGVTQTPRYLIKTRGQQVTLSCSPISGHRSVSWYQQTPGQGLQFLFEYFSETQRNKGNFPGRFSGRQFSNSRSEMNVSTLELGDSALYLCASRGSTLRELFFGEGSRLTVL.

The J gene is TRBJ2-1, the V gene TRBV2, with D possibly matching TRBD2 (6 bases). Germline CDR1 SNHLY, CDR2 FYNNEI. V was clipped by 7 bases and J by 7 bases, with 11 bases between them. The length of the CDR3 is 12 residues. Written as DNA, the CDR3 is TGTGCCAGCACCCAGGAGGGTAATGAGCAGTTCTTC. Its protein product is CASTQEGNEQFF.

The chain carries TRBV2 and TRBJ2-7, with D maybe TRBD1 (6 bases). The ends were cut back, 8 bases at V and 0 bases at J, with 17 bases in the middle. CDR1 is SNHLY and CDR2 is FYNNEI in the germline V gene. This CDR3 comprises 15 residues. The CDR3 DNA follows: TGTGCCAGCCAAGCCTGGGACACTACCTCCTACGAGCAGTACTTC. This encodes CASQAWDTTSYEQYF.

A few counts support this clone. V and J are TRBV5-5 and TRBJ1-1; D may be TRBD1 (6 bases). V was cut by 2 bases and J by 4 bases, with 9 bases left in between. The CDR3 spans 13 residues. Germline V lookup: CDR1 SGHKS, CDR2 YYEKEE (reference sequence). The CDR3 sequence: CASSLGGGTEAFF. CDR3 nucleotides: TGTGCCAGCAGCTTAGGGGGTGGCACTGAAGCTTTCTTT.

The genes are TRBV28 and TRBJ2-7, with 7 positions matching TRBD1. With 5 bases clipped from V and 0 bases from J, the junction kept 4 bases outside the gene matches. The germline gives CDR1 MDHEN, CDR2 SYDVKM. CDR3 length equals 14 residues. CDR3 residues: CASSLTGVSYEQYF. In nucleotides, the CDR3 is TGTGCCAGCAGTCTTACAGGGGTCTCCTACGAGCAGTACTTC.

This clone appeared a few times. This chain uses TRBV30 with TRBJ1-3; D might be TRBD1 (6 bases). The CDR3 consists of 14 residues. Germline V gives CDR1 GTSNPN, CDR2 SVGIG (reference sequence). With 1 base removed from V and 0 bases from J, the gap between germline ends came to 7 bases. The CDR3 DNA reads TGTGCCTGGAGTGAAGGGGGCTCTGGAAACACCATATATTTT. Its translation is CAWSEGGSGNTIYF.

The rearrangement joins TRBV9 to TRBJ1-2, with 7 positions matching TRBD1. V trimming: 0 bases; J trimming: 2 bases; junction bases outside the gene matches: 7. The CDR3 totals 16 residues. Germline V gene lookup returns CDR1 SGDLS and CDR2 YYNGEE. The CDR3 DNA sequence: TGTGCCAGCAGCGTAGATGAGGGGGCTGTAAACTATGGCTACACCTTC. This encodes CASSVDEGAVNYGYTF.

This clone showed up just a few times. The same CDR3 arises from other DNA sequences in this sample as well. The CDR3 loop reads CASSPRTGPNYEQYF. DNA for the CDR3: TGTGCCAGCAGTCCCAGGACAGGGCCCAACTACGAGCAGTACTTC. This rearrangement joins TRBV27 to TRBJ2-7; 8 bases map to TRBD1. After removal of 5 bases from V and 3 bases from J, the junction contained 9 bases not matched to a gene. In germline, CDR1 is MNHEY, CDR2 SMNVEV (reference sequence). This CDR3 spans 15 amino acids.

The V call is TRBV6-6, the J call TRBJ1-1; perhaps TRBD1 as D (6 bases). Germline assignment: CDR1 MNHNY and CDR2 SVGAGI (reference sequence). V lost 2 bases and J 4 bases, leaving 14 bases between the germline ends. This CDR3 has 15 residues. CDR3 region: CASSYQGRVTTEAFF. CDR3 coding DNA: TGTGCCAGCAGTTACCAGGGGCGGGTAACCACTGAAGCTTTCTTT.

The rearrangement links TRBV6-1 to TRBJ1-4; D not resolved. Germline values: CDR1 MNHNS, CDR2 SASEGT. The V and J ends lost 3 bases and 13 bases respectively, with 9 bases between them. The CDR3 totals 11 residues. The CDR3 reads CASSDRSGLFF. In DNA form, the CDR3 reads TGTGCCAGCAGTGACCGGTCCGGACTGTTTTTT.

This sequence joins TRBV15 and TRBJ2-1, with D tentatively TRBD2 (6 bases). Germline CDR1 is LNHNV and CDR2 is YYDKDF (reference sequence). This CDR3 spans 14 amino acids. V gave up 5 bases and J gave up 4 bases, with 12 bases separating them. The CDR3 protein is CATSLGRGYNEQFF. DNA for the CDR3: TGTGCCACCAGCTTGGGCCGGGGGTACAATGAGCAGTTCTTC. The full variable domain, with the rest looked up from reference TRBV15 and TRBJ2-1, is DAMVIQNPRYQVTQFGKPVTLSCSQTLNHNVMYWYQQKSSQAPKLLFHYYDKDFNNEADTPDNFQSRRPNTSFCFLDIRSPGLGDTAMYLCATSLGRGYNEQFFGPGTRLTVL.

This clone was counted between two and nine times. Within the sample, other DNA sequences also encode this same CDR3. V is TRBV9 and J is TRBJ2-1; the match to TRBD2 covers 7 bases. The V and J ends lost 0 bases and 2 bases, in that order; junction bases with no gene match: 2. Germline V gene data show CDR1 as SGDLS and CDR2 as YYNGEE. The CDR3 consists of 15 residues. CDR3 in amino acids: CASSVGLAPYNEQFF. In nucleotides, the CDR3 is TGTGCCAGCAGCGTAGGACTAGCTCCCTACAATGAGCAGTTCTTC.

The chain links TRBV10-2 to TRBJ2-1, with TRBD2 identical over 13 bases. The CDR3 is 16 residues long. The V gene's germline CDR1 is WSHSY and CDR2 SAAADI. V lost 0 bases to trimming and J lost 8 bases; unmatched junction nucleotides: 4. DNA of the CDR3: TGCGCCAGCAGTGAGTCTGGGACTAGCGGGATCTATGAGCAGTTCTTC. Translated, it gives CASSESGTSGIYEQFF.

The DNA for the CDR3 is TGTGCCAGCAGCTTTCAGACCGACTATGATACGCAGTATTTT. This encodes CASSFQTDYDTQYF. The genes are TRBV7-2 and TRBJ2-3; TRBD2 is a possible D gene (5 bases). The germline V gene has CDR1 SGHTA and CDR2 FQGNSA. This CDR3 has 14 amino acids. With 3 bases removed from V and 6 bases from J, the gap between germline ends came to 13 bases.

J is TRBJ1-3 and V is TRBV29-1, with TRBD1 matching over 7 bases. The CDR3 contains 15 residues. Trimming took 0 bases from V and 7 from J; bases not matched to a gene: 9. CDR1 is SQVTM, CDR2 ANQGSEA, per germline. CDR3 amino acids: CSVEDPQGRRNTIYF. CDR3 coding DNA: TGCAGCGTTGAAGATCCACAGGGGAGGAGGAACACCATATATTTT.

The chain has TRBV9 and TRBJ1-2; tentatively, D is TRBD1 (6 bases). V lost 3 bases and J lost 0, with 12 bases in between. Germline CDR1 reads SGDLS; CDR2 reads YYNGEE. The CDR3 length is 15 residues. For the CDR3, the DNA is TGTGCCAGCAGCGAACAGGGTGGAGCTAACTATGGCTACACCTTC. It is translated as CASSEQGGANYGYTF.

This clone has a handful of counts. The chain uses TRBV12-2 and TRBJ1-1. TRBV12-2 has pseudogene status. The CDR3 sequence is 15 residues long. In DNA form, the CDR3 reads TGTGCAAGTCGCTCGGAGGGGCTATTGAACACTGAAGCTTTCTTT. This sequence encodes CASRSEGLLNTEAFF.

The gene calls are TRBV6-1 and TRBJ2-7, with a tentative D call TRBD1 (6 bases). Germline assignment: CDR1 MNHNS and CDR2 SASEGT. Trimming shortened V by 6 bases and J by 5 bases, and 17 bases separated the two germline ends. CDR3 length equals 14 residues. CDR3 amino acids: CASSLTQGFHEQYF. The CDR3 DNA reads TGTGCCAGCAGCCTGACCCAGGGGTTCCACGAGCAGTACTTC.

This chain uses TRBV4-1 with TRBJ2-7; 9 bases align to TRBD2. CDR1 and CDR2 (germline): MGHRA, YSYEKL. Losses at the gene ends were 4 bases for V and 0 bases for J; bases not matched to a gene: 4. The CDR3 totals 15 residues. The CDR3 DNA sequence: TGCGCCAGCAGCCCGACTAGCGGTAGCTCCTACGAGCAGTACTTC. It specifies CASSPTSGSSYEQYF.

V is TRBV5-4 and J is TRBJ1-3; D uncertain. The CDR3 is 15 residues long. In germline, CDR1 is SGHNT, CDR2 YYREEE (reference sequence). V lost 2 bases to trimming and J lost 4 bases, with 13 bases between them. The CDR3 is CASSLRAAGGNTIYF. CDR3 bases: TGTGCCAGCAGCTTACGGGCTGCGGGGGGAAACACCATATATTTT.

The CDR3 DNA sequence: TGTGCCAGTAGTCATTTTCCCACAGGGGGCCCCTTTTACGAGCAGTACTTC. Protein: CASSHFPTGGPFYEQYF. The chain combines TRBV19 with TRBJ2-7; TRBD1 agrees at 9 bases. This CDR3 comprises 17 residues. Germline V gene lookup returns CDR1 LNHDA and CDR2 SQIVND (reference sequence). J gave up 4 bases and V 5 bases, and 15 bases lay outside the gene matches.

In its sample, this clone was seen a few times. The chain employs TRBV11-2 and TRBJ2-7, with 9 nucleotides matching TRBD1. Germline trimming cut 5 bases from V and 2 bases from J; bases unmatched to any gene: 10. The germline gives CDR1 SGHAT, CDR2 FQNNGV. The CDR3 is 16 amino acids. CDR3: CASSTNPGQGTYEQYF. In nucleotides, the CDR3 is TGTGCCAGCAGCACCAACCCGGGACAGGGAACCTACGAGCAGTACTTC.